This TCR beta chain was identified in a study of blood T cells in healthy people across ages. The CDR3 runs 14 residues. Germline loops: CDR1 SGHVS, CDR2 FNYEAQ. The V end was cut by 5 bases, the J end by 5 bases, with 14 bases between. Combining a sample-barcoded 5' primer with a J-beta primer mix, a second PCR ran for roughly 6 to 12 cycles. TCRdb called the 5' RACE reads again in MiXCR, with one record for every CDR3 protein. Here the sample spans about 1.4 million distinct CDR3 sequences, almost 60% being singletons. As for this clonotype: Its antigen is undetermined.

General study results and limits: It was the long-lived donors that had more naive CD4+ cells and higher diversity than aged donors.

Sequencing input: blood. This TCR was recovered from a man aged 18 to 29 in good health. The chain uses TRBV7-6 and TRBJ2-3, with TRBD2 as a possible D gene (6 bases). CDR3 sequence: CASSAGLGGDTQYF. DNA for the CDR3: TGTGCCAGCAGCGCGGGACTTGGGGGAGATACGCAGTATTTT.